Each of the 21 T cell receptor beta chains below was sequenced from the same sample in a study of cytomegalovirus exposure and HLA in healthy donors. In the PCR, 60 Vbeta and 13 Jbeta primers were used. The method was immunoSEQ multiplex PCR; TCRdb's version includes in-frame clones alone and lacks a portion of them. In the table there are 130,000 or so clones, more than 60% of which are singletons. Sample: PBMCs. The receptors derive from a woman between 35 and 50 years old in good health and CMV-seropositive.

The chain recombines TRBV10-3 with TRBJ2-7, with 11 bases lining up with TRBD1. The trim removed 6 bases at V and 4 bases at J, leaving 5 bases unmatched. The CDR3 runs 14 residues. Germline V gene lookup returns CDR1 ENHRY and CDR2 SYGVKD. The chain's CDR3 is CAIRRTGGEYEQYF. CDR3 in DNA: TGTGCCATCAGGCGGACAGGGGGCGAGTACGAGCAGTACTTC.

This clone showed up just a few times. The V call is TRBV5-5, the J call TRBJ2-3, with TRBD1 matching 7 bases. The CDR3 contains 15 residues. The trim removed 0 bases at V and 1 base at J, leaving 2 bases unmatched. Germline V lookup: CDR1 SGHKS, CDR2 YYEKEE (reference sequence). CDR3 sequence (DNA): TGTGCCAGCAGCTTGGGGGGGACAGGCACAGATACGCAGTATTTT. This translates into CASSLGGTGTDTQYF.

The genes are TRBV9 and TRBJ1-5, with 8 bases fitting TRBD1. With V trimmed by 3 bases and J by 7 bases, 6 bases remained unmatched. Germline loops: CDR1 SGDLS, CDR2 YYNGEE. This CDR3 is built from 14 residues. CDR3 in amino acids: CASSATGALQPQHF. The CDR3 bases are TGTGCCAGCAGCGCGACAGGGGCCTTACAGCCCCAGCATTTT. The entire variable domain, with the rest obtained from reference TRBV9 and TRBJ1-5, is as follows: DSGVTQTPKHLITATGQRVTLRCSPRSGDLSVYWYQQSLDQGLQFLIQYYNGEERAKGNILERFSAQQFPDLHSELNLSSLELGDSALYFCASSATGALQPQHFGDGTRLSIL.

This clone was found a few times. V is TRBV27 and J is TRBJ2-3; D gene uncertain. V was clipped by 4 bases and J by 2 bases, with 4 bases between them. The CDR3 is made up of 12 amino acids. Germline V gene sequence: CDR1 MNHEY, CDR2 SMNVEV (reference sequence). CDR3 region: CASSSYTDTQYF. The CDR3 DNA sequence: TGTGCCAGCAGTTCCTACACAGATACGCAGTATTTT.

Written as DNA, the CDR3 is TGTGCCAGCAGTTATTTTGGGACAGGGACCGGGGAGCTGTTTTTT. Translation gives CASSYFGTGTGELFF. V is TRBV6-5 and J is TRBJ2-2, with 9 bases fitting TRBD1. V lost 3 bases to trimming and J lost 5 bases; unmatched junction nucleotides: 4. The CDR3 totals 15 residues. The germline CDR1 and CDR2 sequences are MNHEY and SVGAGI.

The chain joins TRBV5-1 to TRBJ1-2; no reliable D call. Germline loops: CDR1 SGHRS, CDR2 YFSETQ. The CDR3 has 13 residues. Trimming stripped 4 bases from V and 8 bases from J, with 15 bases between. The CDR3 is CASSTGRIGGYTF. The CDR3 DNA follows: TGCGCCAGCAGCACTGGGAGAATCGGGGGCTACACCTTC. The entire variable domain, with the rest obtained from reference TRBV5-1 and TRBJ1-2, is as follows: KAGVTQTPRYLIKTRGQQVTLSCSPISGHRSVSWYQQTPGQGLQFLFEYFSETQRNKGNFPGRFSGRQFSNSRSEMNVSTLELGDSALYLCASSTGRIGGYTFGSGTRLTVV.

CDR3 in amino acids: CASSAGTATNEKLFF. The CDR3 coding sequence is TGTGCCAGTAGTGCCGGGACAGCAACTAATGAAAAACTGTTTTTT. This chain joins TRBV19 and TRBJ1-4; 7 bases map to TRBD1. Germline trimming cut 5 bases from V and 0 bases from J; bases unmatched to any gene: 3. This CDR3 region has 15 residues. The germline V gene has CDR1 LNHDA and CDR2 SQIVND (reference sequence).

On this clone: Mismatch with germline at one junction end may stem from a read error. The chain uses TRBV11-2 and TRBJ1-2; D is uncertain. In germline, CDR1 is SGHAT, CDR2 FQNNGV. This CDR3 has 13 amino acids. The CDR3 coding sequence is TGTGCCAGCGGCTTAGATCAGGACTATGGCTACACCTTC. This sequence encodes CASGLDQDYGYTF. Complete variable domain (other parts from reference TRBV11-2 and TRBJ1-2): EAGVAQSPRYKIIEKRQSVAFWCNPISGHATLYWYQQILGQGPKLLIQFQNNGVVDDSQLPKDRFSAERLKGVDSTLKIQPAKLEDSAVYLCASGLDQDYGYTFGSGTRLTVV.

J is TRBJ2-3 and V is TRBV7-2; TRBD2 might be the D (6 bases). V lost 5 bases and J lost 0, with 12 bases in between. Per the germline V gene, CDR1 is SGHTA and CDR2 is FQGNSA. This CDR3 comprises 15 residues. CDR3 nucleotide sequence: TGTGCCAGCAGCGCCACCGGGACTAGCACAGATACGCAGTATTTT. Translated: CASSATGTSTDTQYF. Complete variable domain (other parts from reference TRBV7-2 and TRBJ2-3): GAGVSQSPSNKVTEKGKDVELRCDPISGHTALYWYRQSLGQGLEFLIYFQGNSAPDKSGLPSDRFSAERTGGSVSTLTIQRTQQEDSAVYLCASSATGTSTDTQYFGPGTRLTVL.

This clone was found once. A junction boundary mismatches the germline segment, possibly from a read error. V and J are TRBV4-3 and TRBJ1-1, with a tentative D call TRBD1 (5 bases). CDR3 length equals 13 residues. Germline V gene lookup returns CDR1 LGHNA and CDR2 YSLEER. The CDR3 nucleotides are TGCGCCAGCAGCCAAGATTTGTGGGCGGGGGTACTCTTT. Translating it yields CASSQDLWAGVLF.

This clone was seen more than once but under ten times. The chain couples TRBV11-2 to TRBJ2-5; 8 bases align to TRBD1. V lost 5 bases, J lost 5 bases, and 4 bases stayed unmatched. The CDR3 has 13 amino acids. Per the germline V gene, CDR1 is SGHAT and CDR2 is FQNNGV. In DNA, the CDR3 is TGTGCCAGCAGCCCTTGGACAGGGGAGACCCAGTACTTC. The encoded protein is CASSPWTGETQYF.

This clone has more than one count but fewer than ten. The V gene is TRBV6-1, the J gene TRBJ2-5; 8 bases agree with TRBD1. Trimming at V came to 10 bases and at J to 5 bases, leaving 6 bases not matched to a gene. In germline, CDR1 is MNHNS, CDR2 SASEGT. The CDR3 totals 12 residues. CDR3 in DNA: TGTGCCACCCAGACAGGGGAGGAGACCCAGTACTTC. As protein: CATQTGEETQYF.

The rearrangement links TRBV7-9 to TRBJ1-2; D may be TRBD1 (5 bases). The CDR3 has 14 residues. The V gene's germline CDR1 is SEHNR and CDR2 FQNEAQ (reference sequence). V was shortened by 3 bases and J by 4 bases, with 12 bases between the two germline ends. This chain's CDR3 is CASSLDTPVYGYTF. CDR3 DNA: TGTGCCAGCAGCTTGGACACCCCGGTCTATGGCTACACCTTC.

Notes on this clone: Germline and junction disagree at one end, which may indicate a read error. The J gene is TRBJ2-7, the V gene TRBV5-6; 11 bases line up with TRBD1. This CDR3 spans 14 amino acids. Germline CDR1 reads SGHDT; CDR2 reads YYEEEE. In nucleotides, the CDR3 is TGTGCCAGCAGCTCGGGACAGGGGGGGTACGAGCAGCACTTC. Amino acids: CASSSGQGGYEQHF.

V is TRBV4-3 and J is TRBJ1-4, with 7 bases identical to TRBD1. The ends lost 3 bases at V and 5 bases at J; junction bases unmatched: 6. Germline V CDR1 and CDR2: LGHNA, YSLEER. The CDR3 is made up of 15 amino acids. CDR3 sequence reads: CASSQRGTVNEKLFF. The CDR3 DNA is TGCGCCAGCAGCCAGCGAGGGACAGTGAATGAAAAACTGTTTTTT.

The chain recombines TRBV27 with TRBJ2-2; 7 bases map to TRBD1. In germline, CDR1 is MNHEY, CDR2 SMNVEV (reference sequence). V lost 8 bases and J lost 1; bases outside the gene matches: 10. This CDR3 has 16 amino acids. The CDR3: CASSLKTGVNTGELFF. DNA of the CDR3: TGTGCCAGCTCCCTAAAAACAGGGGTGAACACCGGGGAGCTGTTTTTT.

The sample holds one count of this clone. This chain connects TRBV14 to TRBJ1-1; a possible D gene is TRBD1 (6 bases). The CDR3 spans 12 residues. CDR1 SGHDN and CDR2 FVKESK come from the germline V gene. Deletions cut 4 bases from V and 6 bases from J, with 9 bases between. The CDR3 region is CASSRRGPEAFF. In nucleotides, the CDR3 is TGTGCCAGCAGCCGCAGGGGCCCTGAAGCTTTCTTT.

CDR3 residues: CASGRGAGGQETQYF. The CDR3 nucleotides read TGTGCCAGCGGGCGTGGGGCGGGGGGGCAAGAGACCCAGTACTTC. The J gene is TRBJ2-5, the V gene TRBV6-6; 9 nucleotides align to TRBD2. Germline V lookup: CDR1 MNHNY, CDR2 SVGAGI (reference sequence). J was trimmed by 2 bases and V by 8 bases; bases with no gene match: 9. The CDR3 length is 15 residues.

The chain uses TRBV6-5 and TRBJ2-5, with D possibly being TRBD1 (6 bases). V dropped 5 bases and J dropped 7 bases, with 20 bases sitting between them. The germline gives CDR1 MNHEY, CDR2 SVGAGI. CDR3 length: 15 residues. This CDR3 reads CASSGLGARVGTQYF. CDR3 nucleotide sequence: TGTGCCAGCAGTGGGTTGGGGGCGAGGGTGGGGACCCAGTACTTC.

This clone came up once. The V and J genes are TRBV7-3 and TRBJ2-5; no clear D gene. This CDR3 is 15 amino acids long. V lost 5 bases, J lost 4 bases, and 17 bases lay in between. Per the germline V gene, CDR1 is SGHTA and CDR2 is FQGTGA. The CDR3 DNA reads TGTGCCAGCAGCCTCGGTAGCCAAAGAGGAGAGACCCAGTACTTC. Translating gives CASSLGSQRGETQYF.

The CDR3 loop reads CSARVEGYTF. The CDR3 region has the DNA TGCAGTGCTAGAGTGGAGGGCTACACCTTC. The gene calls are TRBV20-1 and TRBJ1-2; D uncertain. The CDR3 spans 10 residues. CDR1 and CDR2 from the germline V gene are DFQATT and SNEGSKA (reference sequence). Trimming shortened V by 1 base and J by 8 bases, and 5 bases separated the two germline ends.